The T cell receptor beta chain under discussion was sequenced for a study of cytomegalovirus exposure and HLA in healthy donors. Overall study: The same platform was used for the 120 or so validation repertoires as for the roughly 700 first-cohort repertoires, as reported in a later analysis.

To note about this clone: Its target is not known.

Study results and caveats: According to a subsequent analysis, TCR clusters identified in the first cohort showed a tendency to co-occur across the 120 validation repertoires. For cytomegalovirus status, the classifier reportedly gave diagnoses with high specificity and sensitivity. There were a few CMV-associated chains whose specificity for CMV antigens was confirmed in vitro.

Assay: immunoSEQ multiplex PCR; the TCRdb copy retains only in-frame clones and omits some. In the table there are 150,000 to 200,000 clones, 70% to 90% of which are singletons. The receptor's source is a woman younger than 35 in good health and CMV-seronegative. The sample was PBMCs.

The CDR3 protein is CASSPGGDTGELFF. The CDR3 DNA sequence: TGTGCCAGCAGTCCCGGAGGTGATACAGGGGAGCTGTTTTTT. The chain uses TRBV6-4 and TRBJ2-2; tentatively, D is TRBD2 (5 bases). Germline CDR1 and CDR2: MRHNA and SNTAGT. The CDR3 extends over 14 amino acids. The V and J ends lost 5 bases and 8 bases respectively, with 15 bases between them.